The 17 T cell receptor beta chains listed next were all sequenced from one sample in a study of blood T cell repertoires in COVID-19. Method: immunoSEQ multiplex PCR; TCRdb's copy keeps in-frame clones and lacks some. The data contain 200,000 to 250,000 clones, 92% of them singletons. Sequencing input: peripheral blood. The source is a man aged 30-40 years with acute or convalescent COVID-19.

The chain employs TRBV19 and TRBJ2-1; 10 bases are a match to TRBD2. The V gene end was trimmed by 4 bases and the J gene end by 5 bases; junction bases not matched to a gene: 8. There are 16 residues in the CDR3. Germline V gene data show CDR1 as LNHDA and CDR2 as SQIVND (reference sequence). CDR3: CASSTPGLASNNEQFF. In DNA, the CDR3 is TGTGCCAGTAGTACCCCGGGACTAGCGTCGAACAATGAGCAGTTCTTC.

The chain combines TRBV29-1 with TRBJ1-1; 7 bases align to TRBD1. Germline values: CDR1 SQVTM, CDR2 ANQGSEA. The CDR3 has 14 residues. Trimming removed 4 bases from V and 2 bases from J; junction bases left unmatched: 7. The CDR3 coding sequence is TGCAGCGTTGTGGGGACAGACTTTAACACTGAAGCTTTCTTT. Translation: CSVVGTDFNTEAFF.

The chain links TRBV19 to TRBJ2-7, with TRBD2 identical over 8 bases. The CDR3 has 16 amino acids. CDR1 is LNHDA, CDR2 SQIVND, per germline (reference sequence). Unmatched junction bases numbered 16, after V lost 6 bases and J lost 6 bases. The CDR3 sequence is CASSQLETGTRTEQYF. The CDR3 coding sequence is TGTGCCAGTAGCCAACTAGAAACCGGGACTAGAACCGAGCAGTACTTC.

CDR3 protein: CAIPPGRTEAFF. The CDR3 bases are TGTGCCATACCGCCGGGAAGGACTGAAGCTTTCTTT. The chain is built from TRBV21-1 and TRBJ1-1. TRBV21-1 is recorded as a pseudogene. The CDR3 is 12 residues long.

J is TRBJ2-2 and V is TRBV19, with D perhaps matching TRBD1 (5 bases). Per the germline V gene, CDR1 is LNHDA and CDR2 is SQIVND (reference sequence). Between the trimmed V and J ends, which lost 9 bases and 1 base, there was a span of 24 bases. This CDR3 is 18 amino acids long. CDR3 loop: CASQGTLGRNMNTGELFF. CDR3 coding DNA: TGTGCCAGCCAGGGAACTCTAGGGCGGAACATGAACACCGGGGAGCTGTTTTTT.

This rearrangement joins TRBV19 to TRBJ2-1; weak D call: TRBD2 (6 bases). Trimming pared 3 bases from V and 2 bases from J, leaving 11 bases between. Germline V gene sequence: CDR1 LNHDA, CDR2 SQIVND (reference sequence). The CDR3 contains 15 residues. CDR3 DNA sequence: TGTGCCAGTAGTATCCCCCGGAGGGCCTACAATGAGCAGTTCTTC. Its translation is CASSIPRRAYNEQFF.

CDR3 sequence reads: CASPRDNGSGANVLTF. The CDR3 nucleotides read TGTGCCAGCCCCCGGGACAATGGCTCTGGGGCCAACGTCCTGACTTTC. The genes are TRBV3-1 (or the pseudogene TRBV3-2) and TRBJ2-6, with a weak D call TRBD1 (6 bases). Trimming pared 8 bases from V and 0 bases from J, leaving 14 bases between. The CDR3 contains 16 residues. Germline CDR1 and CDR2: LGHDT and YNNKEL (reference sequence).

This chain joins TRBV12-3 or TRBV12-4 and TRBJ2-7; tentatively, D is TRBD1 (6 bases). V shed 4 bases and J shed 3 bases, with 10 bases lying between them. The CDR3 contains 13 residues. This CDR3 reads CASSYGQNYEQYF. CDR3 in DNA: TGTGCCAGCAGTTACGGACAGAACTACGAGCAGTACTTC.

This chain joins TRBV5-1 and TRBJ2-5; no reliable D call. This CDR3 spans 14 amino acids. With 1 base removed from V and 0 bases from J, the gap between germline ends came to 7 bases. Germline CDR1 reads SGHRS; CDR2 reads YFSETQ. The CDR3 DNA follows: TGCGCCAGCAGCTTGATGGAGAACCAAGAGACCCAGTACTTC. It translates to CASSLMENQETQYF. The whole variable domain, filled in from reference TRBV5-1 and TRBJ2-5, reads KAGVTQTPRYLIKTRGQQVTLSCSPISGHRSVSWYQQTPGQGLQFLFEYFSETQRNKGNFPGRFSGRQFSNSRSEMNVSTLELGDSALYLCASSLMENQETQYFGPGTRLLVL.

The CDR3 loop is CATTREAGGLRNEQYF. DNA of the CDR3: TGTGCCACCACAAGGGAGGCAGGGGGCCTAAGGAACGAGCAGTACTTC. V gene TRBV2 combines with J gene TRBJ2-7; 8 positions agree with TRBD1. From germline, CDR1 is SNHLY and CDR2 FYNNEI. The CDR3 is 16 amino acids. The V segment lost 10 bases and the J segment 5 bases; nucleotides outside the gene matches: 19. The full variable domain, its missing parts supplied by reference TRBV2 and TRBJ2-7, is EPEVTQTPSHQVTQMGQEVILRCVPISNHLYFYWYRQILGQKVEFLVSFYNNEISEKSEIFDDQFSVERPDGSNFTLKIRSTKLEDSAMYFCATTREAGGLRNEQYFGPGTRLTVT.

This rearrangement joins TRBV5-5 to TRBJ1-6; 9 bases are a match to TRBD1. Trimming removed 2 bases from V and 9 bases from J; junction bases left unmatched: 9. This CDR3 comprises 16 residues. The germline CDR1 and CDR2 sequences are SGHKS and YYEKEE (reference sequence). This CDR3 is CASSFPGGTGLSPLHF. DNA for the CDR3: TGTGCCAGCAGCTTTCCGGGGGGGACAGGGCTTTCACCCCTCCACTTT.

The CDR3 is CASSSRHFAGVEQYF. In DNA form, the CDR3 reads TGTGCCAGCAGTTCTCGCCATTTCGCGGGAGTCGAGCAGTACTTC. This rearrangement joins TRBV28 to TRBJ2-7, with 7 bases aligning to TRBD2. Germline V lookup: CDR1 MDHEN, CDR2 SYDVKM. This CDR3 has 15 amino acids. V trimming: 4 bases; J trimming: 6 bases; junction bases outside the gene matches: 12.

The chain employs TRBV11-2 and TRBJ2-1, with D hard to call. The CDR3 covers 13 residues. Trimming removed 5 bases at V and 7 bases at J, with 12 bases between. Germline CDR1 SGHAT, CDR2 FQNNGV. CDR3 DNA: TGTGCCAGCAGCCAAGGCGGTGGGAATGAGCAGTTCTTC. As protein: CASSQGGGNEQFF.

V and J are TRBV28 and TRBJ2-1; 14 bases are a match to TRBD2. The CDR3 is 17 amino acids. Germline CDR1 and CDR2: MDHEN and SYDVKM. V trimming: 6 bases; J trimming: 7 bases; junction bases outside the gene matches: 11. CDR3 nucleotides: TGTGCCAGCAGGCCGCGACTAGCGGGAGGGAGGGGGAATGAGCAGTTCTTC. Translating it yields CASRPRLAGGRGNEQFF.

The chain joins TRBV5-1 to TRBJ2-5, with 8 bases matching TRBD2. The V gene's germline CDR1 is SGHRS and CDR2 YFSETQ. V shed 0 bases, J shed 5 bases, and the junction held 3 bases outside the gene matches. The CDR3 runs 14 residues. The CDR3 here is CASSLASGWETQYF. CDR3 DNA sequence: TGCGCCAGCAGCTTGGCTAGCGGGTGGGAGACCCAGTACTTC.

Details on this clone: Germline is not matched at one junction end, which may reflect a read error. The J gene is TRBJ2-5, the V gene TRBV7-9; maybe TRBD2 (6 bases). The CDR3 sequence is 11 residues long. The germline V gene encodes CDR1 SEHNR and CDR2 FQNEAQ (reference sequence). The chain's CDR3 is CASSKGLLPDF. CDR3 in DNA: TGTGCCAGCAGCAAGGGACTCCTCCCGGACTTC.

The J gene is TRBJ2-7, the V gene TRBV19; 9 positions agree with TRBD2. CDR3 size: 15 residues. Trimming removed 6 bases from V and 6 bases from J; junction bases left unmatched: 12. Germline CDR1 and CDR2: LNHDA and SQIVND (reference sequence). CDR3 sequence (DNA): TGTGCCAGTAGGAAGATAGCGGGAGTATCAGGCGAGCAGTACTTC. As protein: CASRKIAGVSGEQYF.